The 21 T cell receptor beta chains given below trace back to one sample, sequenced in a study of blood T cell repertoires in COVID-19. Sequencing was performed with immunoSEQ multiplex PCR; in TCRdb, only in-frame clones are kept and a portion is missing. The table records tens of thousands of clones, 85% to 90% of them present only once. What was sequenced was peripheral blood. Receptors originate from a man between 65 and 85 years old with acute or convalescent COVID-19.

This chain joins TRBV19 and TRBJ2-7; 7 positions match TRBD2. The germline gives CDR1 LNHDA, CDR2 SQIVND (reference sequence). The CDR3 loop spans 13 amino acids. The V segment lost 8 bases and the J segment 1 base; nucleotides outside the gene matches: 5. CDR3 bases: TGTGCCAGTGGGTCGGGAGGTTCCTACGAGCAGTACTTC. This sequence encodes CASGSGGSYEQYF.

The CDR3 region is CASSLGLRGPAPGELFF. The CDR3, as DNA: TGTGCCAGCAGCTTAGGATTGAGAGGGCCGGCGCCCGGGGAGCTGTTTTTT. The chain joins TRBV7-3 to TRBJ2-2, with D possibly being TRBD2 (5 bases). The V and J ends lost 2 bases and 6 bases respectively, with 19 bases between them. The germline CDR1 and CDR2 sequences are SGHTA and FQGTGA. This CDR3 has 17 residues. The full variable domain, rest sourced from reference TRBV7-3 and TRBJ2-2, is GAGVSQTPSNKVTEKGKYVELRCDPISGHTALYWYRQSLGQGPEFLIYFQGTGAADDSGLPNDRFFAVRPEGSVSTLKIQRTERGDSAVYLCASSLGLRGPAPGELFFGEGSRLTVL.

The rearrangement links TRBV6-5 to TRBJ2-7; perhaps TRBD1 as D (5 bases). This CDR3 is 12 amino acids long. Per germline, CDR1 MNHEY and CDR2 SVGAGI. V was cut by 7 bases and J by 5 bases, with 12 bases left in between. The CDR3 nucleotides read TGTGCCAGCACCCGTAGGGGTGACGAGCAGTACTTC. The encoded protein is CASTRRGDEQYF.

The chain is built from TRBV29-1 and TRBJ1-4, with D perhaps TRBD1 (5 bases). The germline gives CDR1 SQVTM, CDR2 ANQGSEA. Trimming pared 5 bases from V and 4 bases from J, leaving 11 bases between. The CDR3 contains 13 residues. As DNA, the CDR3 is TGCAGCGTTTGGGGCGACAGTAATGAAAAACTGTTTTTT. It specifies CSVWGDSNEKLFF. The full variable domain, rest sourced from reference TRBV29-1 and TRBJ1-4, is SAVISQKPSRDICQRGTSLTIQCQVDSQVTMMFWYRQQPGQSLTLIATANQGSEATYESGFVIDKFPISRPNLTFSTLTVSNMSPEDSSIYLCSVWGDSNEKLFFGSGTQLSVL.

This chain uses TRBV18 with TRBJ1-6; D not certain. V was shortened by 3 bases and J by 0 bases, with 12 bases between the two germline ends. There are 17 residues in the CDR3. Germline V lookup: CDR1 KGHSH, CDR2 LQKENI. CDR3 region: CASSPLGGSSYNSPLHF. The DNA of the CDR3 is TGTGCCAGCTCACCGTTGGGAGGGAGCTCCTATAATTCACCCCTCCACTTT.

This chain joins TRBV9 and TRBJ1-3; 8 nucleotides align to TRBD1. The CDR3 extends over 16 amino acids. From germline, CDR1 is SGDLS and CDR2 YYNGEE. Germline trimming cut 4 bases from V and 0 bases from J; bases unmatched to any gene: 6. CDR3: CASSLRDRYSGNTIYF. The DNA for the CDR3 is TGTGCCAGCAGCCTCCGGGACAGGTACTCTGGAAACACCATATATTTT.

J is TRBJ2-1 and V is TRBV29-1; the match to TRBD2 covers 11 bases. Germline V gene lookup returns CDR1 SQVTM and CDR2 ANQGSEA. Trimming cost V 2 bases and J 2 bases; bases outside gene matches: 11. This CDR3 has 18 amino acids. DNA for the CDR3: TGCAGCGTTGAAAGCGCTAGCGGGGGGACCCCAACCTACAATGAGCAGTTCTTC. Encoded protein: CSVESASGGTPTYNEQFF.

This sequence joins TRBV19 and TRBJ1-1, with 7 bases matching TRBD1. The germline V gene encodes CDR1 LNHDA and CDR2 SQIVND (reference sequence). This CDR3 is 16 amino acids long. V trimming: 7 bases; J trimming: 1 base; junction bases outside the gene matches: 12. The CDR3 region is CASTLTKDRANTEAFF. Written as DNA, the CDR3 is TGTGCCAGTACCCTCACCAAAGACAGGGCGAACACTGAAGCTTTCTTT.

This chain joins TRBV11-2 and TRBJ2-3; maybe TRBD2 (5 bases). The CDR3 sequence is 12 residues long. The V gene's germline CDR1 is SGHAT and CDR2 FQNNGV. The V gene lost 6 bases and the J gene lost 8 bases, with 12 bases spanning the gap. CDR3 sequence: CASRRTEGTQYF. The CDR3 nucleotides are TGTGCCAGCAGGCGAACTGAGGGTACGCAGTATTTT. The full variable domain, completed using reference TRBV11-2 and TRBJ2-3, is EAGVAQSPRYKIIEKRQSVAFWCNPISGHATLYWYQQILGQGPKLLIQFQNNGVVDDSQLPKDRFSAERLKGVDSTLKIQPAKLEDSAVYLCASRRTEGTQYFGPGTRLTVL.

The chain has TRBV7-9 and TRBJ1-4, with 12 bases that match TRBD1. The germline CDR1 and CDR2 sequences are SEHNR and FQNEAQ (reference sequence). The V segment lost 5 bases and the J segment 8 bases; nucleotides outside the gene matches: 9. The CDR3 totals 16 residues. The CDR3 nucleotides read TGTGCCAGCAGCCCTTCACTTGGGACAGGGGGCGAAAAACTGTTTTTT. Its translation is CASSPSLGTGGEKLFF.

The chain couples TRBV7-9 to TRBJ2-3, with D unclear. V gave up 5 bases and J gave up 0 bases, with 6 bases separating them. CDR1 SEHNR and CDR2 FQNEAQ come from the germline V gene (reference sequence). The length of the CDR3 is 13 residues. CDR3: CASSPVSTDTQYF. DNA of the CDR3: TGTGCCAGCAGCCCCGTGAGCACAGATACGCAGTATTTT.

The DNA of the CDR3 is TGTGCCAGCAGTTACTCGAGCGGGGCGGCCTCGCCCCAGCATTTT. It encodes CASSYSSGAASPQHF. This chain connects TRBV6-5 to TRBJ1-5; TRBD1 might be the D (5 bases). V lost 0 bases, J lost 9 bases, and 15 bases lay in between. The CDR3 runs 15 residues. Germline-derived CDR1 and CDR2 are MNHEY and SVGAGI.

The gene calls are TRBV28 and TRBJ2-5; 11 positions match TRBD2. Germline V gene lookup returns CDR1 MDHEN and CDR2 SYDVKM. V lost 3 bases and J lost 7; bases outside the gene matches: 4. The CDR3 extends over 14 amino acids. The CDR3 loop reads CASSLVAGGGTQYF. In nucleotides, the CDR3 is TGTGCCAGCAGTTTGGTAGCGGGAGGGGGGACCCAGTACTTC. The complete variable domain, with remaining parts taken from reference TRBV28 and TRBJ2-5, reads DVKVTQSSRYLVKRTGEKVFLECVQDMDHENMFWYRQDPGLGLRLIYFSYDVKMKEKGDIPEGYSVSREKKERFSLILESASTNQTSMYLCASSLVAGGGTQYFGPGTRLLVL.

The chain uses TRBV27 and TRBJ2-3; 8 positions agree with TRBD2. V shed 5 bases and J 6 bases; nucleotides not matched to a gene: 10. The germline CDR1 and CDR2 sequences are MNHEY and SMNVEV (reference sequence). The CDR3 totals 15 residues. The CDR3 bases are TGTGCCAGCAGTGCCGAACCGGGACTAGGGGATACGCAGTATTTT. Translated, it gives CASSAEPGLGDTQYF.

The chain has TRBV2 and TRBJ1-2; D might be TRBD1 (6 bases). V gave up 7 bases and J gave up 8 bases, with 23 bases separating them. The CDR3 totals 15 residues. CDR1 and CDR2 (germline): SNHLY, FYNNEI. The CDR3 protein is CASTLRAAGAWGYTF. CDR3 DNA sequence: TGTGCCAGCACGCTCAGGGCCGCGGGGGCGTGGGGCTACACCTTC. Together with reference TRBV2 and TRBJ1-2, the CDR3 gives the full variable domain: EPEVTQTPSHQVTQMGQEVILRCVPISNHLYFYWYRQILGQKVEFLVSFYNNEISEKSEIFDDQFSVERPDGSNFTLKIRSTKLEDSAMYFCASTLRAAGAWGYTFGSGTRLTVV.

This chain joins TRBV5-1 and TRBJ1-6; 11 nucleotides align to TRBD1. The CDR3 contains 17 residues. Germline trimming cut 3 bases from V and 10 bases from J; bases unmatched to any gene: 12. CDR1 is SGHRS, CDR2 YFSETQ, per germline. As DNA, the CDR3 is TGCGCCAGCAGCTCCGGACAGGGGGCTACAGCAGGATCACCCCTCCACTTT. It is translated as CASSSGQGATAGSPLHF.

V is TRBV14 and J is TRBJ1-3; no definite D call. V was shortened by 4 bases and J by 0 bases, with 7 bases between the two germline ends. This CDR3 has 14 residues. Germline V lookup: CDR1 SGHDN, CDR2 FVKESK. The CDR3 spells CASSPNSSGNTIYF. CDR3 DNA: TGTGCCAGCAGCCCCAATTCCTCTGGAAACACCATATATTTT. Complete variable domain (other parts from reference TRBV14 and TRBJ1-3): EAGVTQFPSHSVIEKGQTVTLRCDPISGHDNLYWYRRVMGKEIKFLLHFVKESKQDESGMPNNRFLAERTGGTYSTLKVQPAELEDSGVYFCASSPNSSGNTIYFGEGSWLTVV.

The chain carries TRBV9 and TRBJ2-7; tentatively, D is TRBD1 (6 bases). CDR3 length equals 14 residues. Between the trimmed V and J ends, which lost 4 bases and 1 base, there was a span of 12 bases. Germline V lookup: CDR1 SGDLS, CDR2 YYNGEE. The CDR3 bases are TGTGCCAGCAGCTCCTGGGACACTTCCTACGAGCAGTACTTC. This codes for CASSSWDTSYEQYF.

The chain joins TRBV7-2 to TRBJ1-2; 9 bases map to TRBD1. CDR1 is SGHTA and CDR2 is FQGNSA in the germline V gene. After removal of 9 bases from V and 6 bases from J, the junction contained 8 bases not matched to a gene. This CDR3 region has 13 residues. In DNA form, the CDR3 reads TGTGCCAGGGGACGACAGGGGGTAGATGGCTACACCTTC. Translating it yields CARGRQGVDGYTF.

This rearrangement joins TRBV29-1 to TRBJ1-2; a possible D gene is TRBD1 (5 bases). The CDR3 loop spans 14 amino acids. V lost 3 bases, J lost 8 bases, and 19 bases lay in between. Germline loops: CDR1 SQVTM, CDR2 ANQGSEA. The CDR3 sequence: CSVDGGRWGGGYTF. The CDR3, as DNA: TGCAGCGTTGACGGAGGGCGATGGGGCGGCGGCTACACCTTC.

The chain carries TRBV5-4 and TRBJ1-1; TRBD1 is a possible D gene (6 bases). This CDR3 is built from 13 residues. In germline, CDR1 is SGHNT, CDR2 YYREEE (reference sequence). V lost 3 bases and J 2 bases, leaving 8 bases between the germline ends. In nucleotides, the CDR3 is TGTGCCAGCAGCTCAGGGGCCAACACTGAAGCTTTCTTT. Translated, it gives CASSSGANTEAFF.